This TCR beta chain was recorded in a study of response to subunit inactivated influenza vaccine. MiXCR was run by TCRdb on the RT-PCR reads, yielding one entry per CDR3 protein. This table has hundreds of thousands of distinct CDR3 sequences, less than 10% appearing once. Germline V gives CDR1 SGHTA, CDR2 FQGNSA. V was cut by 5 bases and J by 7 bases, with 20 bases left in between. CDR3 length equals 15 residues. The specimen comprised PBMCs from blood, sampled less than 25 months after vaccination. This sequence joins TRBV7-2 and TRBJ2-5; D perhaps matches TRBD2 (7 bases). This sequence was found in a man between 50 and 70 years old who received an inactivated influenza vaccine. CDR3 amino acids: CASSPGGHVAVTQYF. Written as DNA, the CDR3 is TGTGCCAGCAGCCCGGGGGGCCATGTAGCCGTGACCCAGTACTTC.